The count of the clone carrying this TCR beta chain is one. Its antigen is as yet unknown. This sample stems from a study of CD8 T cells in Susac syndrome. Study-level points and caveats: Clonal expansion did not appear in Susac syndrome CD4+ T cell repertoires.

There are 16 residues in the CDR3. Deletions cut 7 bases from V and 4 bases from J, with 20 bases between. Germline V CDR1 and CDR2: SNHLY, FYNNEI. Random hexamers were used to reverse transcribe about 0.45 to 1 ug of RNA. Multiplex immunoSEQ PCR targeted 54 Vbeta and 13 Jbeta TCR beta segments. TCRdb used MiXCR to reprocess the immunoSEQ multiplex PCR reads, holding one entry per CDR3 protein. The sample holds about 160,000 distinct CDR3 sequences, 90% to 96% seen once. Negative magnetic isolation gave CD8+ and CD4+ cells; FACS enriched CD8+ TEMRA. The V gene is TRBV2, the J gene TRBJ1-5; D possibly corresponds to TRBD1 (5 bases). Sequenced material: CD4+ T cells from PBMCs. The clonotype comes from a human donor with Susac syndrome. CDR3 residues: CASTPGKRGGNQPQHF. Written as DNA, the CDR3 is TGTGCCAGCACCCCTGGGAAGCGGGGGGGGAATCAGCCCCAGCATTTT.